This T cell receptor (beta chain) came from a study of beta chain features in type 1 diabetes. Study results and caveats: The naive, central memory and Treg TCRB repertoires looked more alike in patients than they did in healthy donors.

CDR1 SGDLS and CDR2 YYNGEE come from the germline V gene. The CDR3 is made up of 15 amino acids. V was cut by 7 bases and J by 1 base, with 17 bases left in between. Since all of the isolated RNA was reverse transcribed, expressed TCRB transcripts were what got sequenced. Sequencing used immunoSEQ multiplex PCR; TCRdb keeps in-frame clones, though not all of them. The sample has 450,000 or so clones, over 10% seen once. The collection from each donor was one heparinised blood draw averaging around 100 mL. This clone was counted between two and nine times. No antigen is known for it. This receptor was taken from a woman aged 18-29 years in good health. The material sequenced was naive CD4+ T cells from blood. The rearrangement links TRBV9 to TRBJ1-1; D is ambiguous. The CDR3 nucleotides are TGTGCCAGCGGAAAGAGAGCGGGTAAGAACACTGAAGCTTTCTTT. It codes for CASGKRAGKNTEAFF.